Listed below are T cell receptor beta chains from one sample, sequenced in a study of blood T cell repertoires in COVID-19. The protocol was immunoSEQ multiplex PCR, while the TCRdb copy is restricted to in-frame clones and leaves out a portion. The data show about 150,000 clones, with 83% seen just once and about 1.9% held by the top ten. Specimen: peripheral blood. These receptors all come from an elderly woman with acute or convalescent COVID-19. Each CDR3 is given with its conserved first and last residue.

V,CDR3
TRBV24-1,CATSGTSGGTDTQYF
TRBV9,CASSVDGAQQGLNSPLHF
TRBV27,CASRGQSSGTDTQYF
TRBV10-2,CASSVPSGNTGELFF
TRBV7-6,CASSFTGQGEEKLFF
TRBV5-8,CASSLLKIRGPAGYTF
TRBV5-6,CASSLRAGRAEKLFF
TRBV7-9,CASSSGQGGTDTQYF
TRBV20-1,CSASGQVDGYTF
TRBV7-2,CASSYGTGFSYEQYF
TRBV30,CAWGSTGAYNEQFF
TRBV4-2,CASSPTQPNTEAFF
TRBV5-8,CASSSPDSRITEAFF
TRBV12-5,CASGLWDSPSFF
TRBV14,CASSQGLDQPQHF
TRBV10-1,CASSQTSGTSGDFWHEQFF
TRBV6-5,CASSSNYGLEETQYF
TRBV2,CAGGGTGTANEKLFF
TRBV6-2/TRBV6-3,CASSYRREPGERGTYEQYF
TRBV28,CASTGGHETQYF
TRBV25-1,CASKYRGQETQYF
TRBV15,CATSRDPDTEAFF
TRBV3-1/TRBV3-2,CASSPTSGALYEQYF
TRBV4-1,CASSRVDRIYNEQFF
TRBV4-3,CASSQDFETGEAFF
TRBV19,CASKNRGSNQPQHF
TRBV20-1,CSVRGADEQYF
TRBV5-5,CASSAAGGPYEQYF
TRBV18,CASSPRLAVETQYF
TRBV7-2,CASSLAAEAYNEQFF
TRBV7-9,CASSPTGVGNEKLFF
TRBV9,CASSVAEDRDYEQYF
TRBV7-2,CASSSRPGGAEAFF
TRBV2,CASRPGLSVETQYF
TRBV9,CASSRTSTEAFF
TRBV6-2/TRBV6-3,CASSYSIPPSGGNSTDTQYF
TRBV30,CAWSTGLTSYEQYF
TRBV14,CASSQDLQGYEAFF
TRBV5-6,CASSTAGTGELFF
TRBV4-3,CASSQDFQGYEKLFF
TRBV2,CASSQFWTREQYF
TRBV12-5,CARAGANEQYF
TRBV18,CASSPREGAYEQYF
TRBV19,CASSPEGAQIYEQYF